This T cell receptor (beta chain) stems from a study of blood T cell repertoires in COVID-19. This clone has only a few counts. The table came from immunoSEQ multiplex PCR; TCRdb's copy has only in-frame clones and leaves some out. The data contain hundreds of thousands of clones, about 83% of them singletons. The receptor was isolated from a woman between 45 and 65 years old with acute or convalescent COVID-19. The sequenced sample was peripheral blood.

CDR3 DNA: TGTGCCAGCAGTTCCACGGGACACCCGAACACTGAAGCTTTCTTT. It specifies CASSSTGHPNTEAFF. The rearrangement uses TRBV7-2 and TRBJ1-1; weak D call: TRBD1 (6 bases). This CDR3 is built from 15 residues. Per the germline V gene, CDR1 is SGHTA and CDR2 is FQGNSA. Trimming took off 6 bases at V and 1 base at J, with 15 bases between the two ends.